These 4 T cell receptor beta chains were all obtained from the same sample, sequenced in a study of T cells in localized non-small cell lung cancer. TCRdb keeps only in-frame clones here, not all; method: immunoSEQ multiplex PCR. This sample has 60,000 to 85,000 clones; around 85% occur once, and the top ten carry about a fifth. The material was peripheral blood, obtained before any cancer treatment. The origin of the receptors is a male donor aged 60 or over with stage III squamous cell lung carcinoma.

This clone was counted a single time. The V call is TRBV18, the J call TRBJ2-1; 9 bases are a match to TRBD1. This CDR3 region has 14 residues. In germline, CDR1 is KGHSH, CDR2 LQKENI. The trim removed 4 bases at V and 9 bases at J, leaving 7 bases unmatched. The CDR3, as DNA: TGTGCCAGCTCACTACTGGACAGGGGAGCTGAGCAGTTCTTC. It specifies CASSLLDRGAEQFF.

The chain carries TRBV14 and TRBJ1-2; 8 positions agree with TRBD1. CDR3 length equals 18 residues. The V gene end was trimmed by 3 bases and the J gene end by 5 bases; junction bases not matched to a gene: 17. The germline V gene has CDR1 SGHDN and CDR2 FVKESK. The CDR3 nucleotides read TGTGCCAGCAGCCACTTTTCCAGGGGGCGCCGATCAAAATATGGCTACACCTTC. It yields the protein CASSHFSRGRRSKYGYTF.

V is TRBV29-1 and J is TRBJ2-1; TRBD2 agrees at 9 bases. CDR1 is SQVTM, CDR2 ANQGSEA, per germline. This CDR3 is 14 amino acids long. V was pared by 6 bases and J by 0 bases, with 3 bases of the junction left unmatched. This CDR3 reads CSVGGGGSYNEQFF. The CDR3 DNA is TGCAGCGTGGGCGGGGGGGGCTCCTACAATGAGCAGTTCTTC.

The J gene is TRBJ1-5, the V gene TRBV7-2; D is possibly TRBD1 (5 bases). The V end was cut by 0 bases, the J end by 0 bases, with 9 bases between. Germline CDR1 SGHTA, CDR2 FQGNSA. This CDR3 is built from 16 residues. The CDR3 DNA follows: TGTGCCAGCAGCTTAGCGGGGGGGATTAGCAATCAGCCCCAGCATTTT. It yields the protein CASSLAGGISNQPQHF.